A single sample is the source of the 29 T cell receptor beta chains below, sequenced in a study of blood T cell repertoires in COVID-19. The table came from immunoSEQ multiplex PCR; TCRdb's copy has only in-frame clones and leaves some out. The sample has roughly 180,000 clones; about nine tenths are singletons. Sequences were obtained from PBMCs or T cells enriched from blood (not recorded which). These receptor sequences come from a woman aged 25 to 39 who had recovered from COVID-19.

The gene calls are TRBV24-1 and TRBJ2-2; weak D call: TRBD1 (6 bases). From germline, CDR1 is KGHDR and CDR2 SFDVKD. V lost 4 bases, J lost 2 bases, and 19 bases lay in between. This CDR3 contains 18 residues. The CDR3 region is CATSDRTKGQSNTGELFF. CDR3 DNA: TGTGCCACCAGTGACCGAACCAAAGGACAGAGTAACACCGGGGAGCTGTTTTTT.

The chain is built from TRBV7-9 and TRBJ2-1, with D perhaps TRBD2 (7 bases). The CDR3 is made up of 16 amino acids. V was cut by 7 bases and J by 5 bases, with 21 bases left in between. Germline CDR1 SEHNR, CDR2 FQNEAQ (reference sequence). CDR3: CASTLGGGGPHNEQFF. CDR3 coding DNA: TGTGCCAGCACACTAGGAGGGGGGGGGCCCCACAATGAGCAGTTCTTC. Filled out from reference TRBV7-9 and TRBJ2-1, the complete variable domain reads DTGVSQNPRHKITKRGQNVTFRCDPISEHNRLYWYRQTLGQGPEFLTYFQNEAQLEKSRLLSDRFSAERPKGSFSTLEIQRTEQGDSAMYLCASTLGGGGPHNEQFFGPGTRLTVL.

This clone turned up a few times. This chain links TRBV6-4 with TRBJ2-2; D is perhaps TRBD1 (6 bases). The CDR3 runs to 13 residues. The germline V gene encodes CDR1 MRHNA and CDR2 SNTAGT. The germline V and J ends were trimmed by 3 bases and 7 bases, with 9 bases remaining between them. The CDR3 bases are TGTGCCAGCAGTGAACAGGGTATCGGGGAGCTGTTTTTT. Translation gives CASSEQGIGELFF.

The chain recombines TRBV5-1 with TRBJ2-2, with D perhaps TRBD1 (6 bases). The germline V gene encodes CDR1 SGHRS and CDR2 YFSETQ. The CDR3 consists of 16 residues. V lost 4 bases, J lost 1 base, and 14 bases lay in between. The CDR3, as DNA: TGCGCCAGCAGCCCGGACGGACAGATGAACACCGGGGAGCTGTTTTTT. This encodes CASSPDGQMNTGELFF.

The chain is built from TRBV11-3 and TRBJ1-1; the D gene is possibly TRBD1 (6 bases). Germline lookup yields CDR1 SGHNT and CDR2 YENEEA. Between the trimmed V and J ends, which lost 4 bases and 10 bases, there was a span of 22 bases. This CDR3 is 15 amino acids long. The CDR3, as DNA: TGTGCCAGCAGCTGGGTAGAGGGGGTCGAACTCGGAGCTTTCTTT. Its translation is CASSWVEGVELGAFF.

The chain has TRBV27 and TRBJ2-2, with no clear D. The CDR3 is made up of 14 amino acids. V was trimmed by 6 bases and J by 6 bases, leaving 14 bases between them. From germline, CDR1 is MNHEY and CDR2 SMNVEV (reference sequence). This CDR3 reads CASSPMGLAGELFF. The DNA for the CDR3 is TGTGCCAGCAGCCCAATGGGTCTAGCCGGGGAGCTGTTTTTT.

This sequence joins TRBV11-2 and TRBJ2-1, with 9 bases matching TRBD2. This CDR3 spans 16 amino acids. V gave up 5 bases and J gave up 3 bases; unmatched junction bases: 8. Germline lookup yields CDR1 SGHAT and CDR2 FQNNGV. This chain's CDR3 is CASSDLAGARYNEQFF. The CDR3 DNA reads TGTGCCAGCAGCGACTTAGCGGGAGCTCGCTACAATGAGCAGTTCTTC.

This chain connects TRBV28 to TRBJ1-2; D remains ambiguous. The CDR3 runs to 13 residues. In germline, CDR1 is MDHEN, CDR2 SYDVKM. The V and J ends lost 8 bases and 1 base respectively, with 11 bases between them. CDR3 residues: CASLSQVNYGYTF. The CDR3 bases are TGTGCCAGCCTGTCACAAGTTAACTATGGCTACACCTTC.

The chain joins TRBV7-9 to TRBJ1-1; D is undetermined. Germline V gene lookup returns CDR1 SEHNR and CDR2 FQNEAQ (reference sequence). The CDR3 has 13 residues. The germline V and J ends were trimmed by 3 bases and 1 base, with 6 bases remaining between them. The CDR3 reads CASSFSENTEAFF. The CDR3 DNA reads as TGTGCCAGCAGCTTTTCAGAGAACACTGAAGCTTTCTTT.

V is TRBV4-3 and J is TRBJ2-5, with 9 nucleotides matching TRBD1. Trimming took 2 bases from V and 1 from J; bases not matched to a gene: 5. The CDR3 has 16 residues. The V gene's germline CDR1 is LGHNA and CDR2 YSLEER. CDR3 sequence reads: CASSQKTGGSQETQYF. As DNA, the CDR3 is TGCGCCAGCAGCCAAAAGACAGGGGGGAGCCAAGAGACCCAGTACTTC.

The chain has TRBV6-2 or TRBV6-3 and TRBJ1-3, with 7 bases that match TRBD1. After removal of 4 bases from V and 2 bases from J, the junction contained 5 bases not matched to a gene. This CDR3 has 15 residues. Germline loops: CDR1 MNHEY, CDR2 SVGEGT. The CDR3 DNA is TGTGCCAGCAGTTCGACAGGGAAGACTGGAAACACCATATATTTT. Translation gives CASSSTGKTGNTIYF.

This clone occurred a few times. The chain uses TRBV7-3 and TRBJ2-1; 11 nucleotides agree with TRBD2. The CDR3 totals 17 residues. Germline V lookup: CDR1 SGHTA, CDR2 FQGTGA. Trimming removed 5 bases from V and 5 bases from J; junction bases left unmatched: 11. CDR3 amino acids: CASSPSLASGRNNEQFF. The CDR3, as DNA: TGTGCCAGCAGCCCTTCCCTGGCTAGCGGGAGGAACAATGAGCAGTTCTTC. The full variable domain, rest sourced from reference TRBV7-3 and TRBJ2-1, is GAGVSQTPSNKVTEKGKYVELRCDPISGHTALYWYRQSLGQGPEFLIYFQGTGAADDSGLPNDRFFAVRPEGSVSTLKIQRTERGDSAVYLCASSPSLASGRNNEQFFGPGTRLTVL.

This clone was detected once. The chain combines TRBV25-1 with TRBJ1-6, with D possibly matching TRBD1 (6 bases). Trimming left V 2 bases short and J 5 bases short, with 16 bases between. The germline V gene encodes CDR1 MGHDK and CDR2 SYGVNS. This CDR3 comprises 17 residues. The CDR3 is CASSEQTGQADNSPLHF. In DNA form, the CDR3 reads TGTGCCAGCAGTGAACAGACAGGCCAGGCCGATAATTCACCCCTCCACTTT.

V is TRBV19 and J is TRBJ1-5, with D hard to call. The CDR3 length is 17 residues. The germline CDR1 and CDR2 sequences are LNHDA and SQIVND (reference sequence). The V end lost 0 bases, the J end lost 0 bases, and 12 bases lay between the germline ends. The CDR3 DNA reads TGTGCCAGTAGTATAGATCTAGAGGTTTTTAGCAATCAGCCCCAGCATTTT. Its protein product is CASSIDLEVFSNQPQHF.

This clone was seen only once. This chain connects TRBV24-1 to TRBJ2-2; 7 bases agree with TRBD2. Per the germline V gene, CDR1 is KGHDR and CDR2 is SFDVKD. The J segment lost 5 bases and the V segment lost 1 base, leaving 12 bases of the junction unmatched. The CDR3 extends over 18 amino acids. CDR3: CATSDFIRDPGRTGELFF. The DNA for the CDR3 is TGTGCCACCAGTGATTTTATACGGGACCCCGGGAGGACCGGGGAGCTGTTTTTT.

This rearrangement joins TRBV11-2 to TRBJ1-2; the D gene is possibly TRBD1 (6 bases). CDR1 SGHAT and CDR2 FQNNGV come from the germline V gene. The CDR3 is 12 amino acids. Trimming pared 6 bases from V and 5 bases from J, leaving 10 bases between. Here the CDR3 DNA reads TGTGCCAGCAGAACCCAGGGGTATGGCTACACCTTC. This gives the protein CASRTQGYGYTF.

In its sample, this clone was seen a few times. The CDR3 coding sequence is TGTGCCAGCTCACCACCAAACTCCAAGTCGAGGCAGGGGAAGAACACTGAAGCTTTCTTT. It translates to CASSPPNSKSRQGKNTEAFF. J is TRBJ1-1 and V is TRBV18; D is possibly TRBD1 (6 bases). Germline values: CDR1 KGHSH, CDR2 LQKENI. CDR3 length: 20 amino acids. Trimming shortened V by 0 bases and J by 1 base, and 24 bases separated the two germline ends.

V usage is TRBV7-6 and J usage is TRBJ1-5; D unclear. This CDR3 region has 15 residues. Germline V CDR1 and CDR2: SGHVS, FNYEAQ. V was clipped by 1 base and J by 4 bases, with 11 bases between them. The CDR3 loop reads CASSLVEGRNQPQHF. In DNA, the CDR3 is TGTGCCAGCAGCTTAGTAGAGGGCCGAAATCAGCCCCAGCATTTT.

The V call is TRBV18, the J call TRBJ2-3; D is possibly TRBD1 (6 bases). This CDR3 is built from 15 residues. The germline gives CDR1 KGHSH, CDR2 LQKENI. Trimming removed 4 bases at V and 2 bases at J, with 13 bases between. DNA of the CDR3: TGTGCCAGCTCACAGAATCAGGGGAACACAGATACGCAGTATTTT. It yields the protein CASSQNQGNTDTQYF.

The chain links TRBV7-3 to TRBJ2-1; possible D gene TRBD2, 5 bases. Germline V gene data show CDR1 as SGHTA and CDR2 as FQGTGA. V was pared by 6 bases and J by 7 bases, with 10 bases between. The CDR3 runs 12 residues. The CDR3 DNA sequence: TGTGCCAGCAGTATGAGCGGTAATGAGCAGTTCTTC. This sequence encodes CASSMSGNEQFF.

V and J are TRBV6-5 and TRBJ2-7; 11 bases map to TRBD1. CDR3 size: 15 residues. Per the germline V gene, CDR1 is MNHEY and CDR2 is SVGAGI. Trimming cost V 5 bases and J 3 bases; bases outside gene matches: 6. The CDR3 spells CASSNSGTGGYEQYF. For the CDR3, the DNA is TGTGCCAGCAGTAATTCCGGGACAGGGGGCTACGAGCAGTACTTC.

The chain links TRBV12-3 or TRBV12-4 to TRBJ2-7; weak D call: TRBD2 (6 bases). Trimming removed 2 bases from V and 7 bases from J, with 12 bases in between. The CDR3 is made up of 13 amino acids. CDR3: CASSLSGAGEQYF. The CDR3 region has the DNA TGTGCCAGCAGTTTATCTGGGGCGGGGGAGCAGTACTTC.

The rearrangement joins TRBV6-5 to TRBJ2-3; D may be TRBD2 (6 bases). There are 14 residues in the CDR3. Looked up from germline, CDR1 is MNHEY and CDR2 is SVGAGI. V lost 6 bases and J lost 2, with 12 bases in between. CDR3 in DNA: TGTGCCAGCAGCCGACTAGGATACACAGATACGCAGTATTTT. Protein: CASSRLGYTDTQYF.

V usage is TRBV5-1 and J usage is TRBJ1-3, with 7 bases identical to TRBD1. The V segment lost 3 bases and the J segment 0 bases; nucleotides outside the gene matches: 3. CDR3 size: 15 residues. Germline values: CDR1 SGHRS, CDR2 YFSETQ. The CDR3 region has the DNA TGCGCCAGCAGCTACGGGACAGTCTCTGGAAACACCATATATTTT. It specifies CASSYGTVSGNTIYF.

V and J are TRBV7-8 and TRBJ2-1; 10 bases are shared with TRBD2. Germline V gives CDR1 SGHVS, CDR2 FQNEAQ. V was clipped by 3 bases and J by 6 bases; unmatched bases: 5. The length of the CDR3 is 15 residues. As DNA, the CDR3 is TGTGCCAGCAGCTTGGGGACTAGCGCGTTCAATGAGCAGTTCTTC. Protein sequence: CASSLGTSAFNEQFF.

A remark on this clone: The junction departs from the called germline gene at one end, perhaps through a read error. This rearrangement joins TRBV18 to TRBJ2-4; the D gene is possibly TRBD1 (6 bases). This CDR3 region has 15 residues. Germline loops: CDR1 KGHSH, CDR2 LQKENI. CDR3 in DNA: TGTGCCAGCTCACCAGACAGGAGAGCCCAAAACATTCAGTACTTC. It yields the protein CASSPDRRAQNIQYF.

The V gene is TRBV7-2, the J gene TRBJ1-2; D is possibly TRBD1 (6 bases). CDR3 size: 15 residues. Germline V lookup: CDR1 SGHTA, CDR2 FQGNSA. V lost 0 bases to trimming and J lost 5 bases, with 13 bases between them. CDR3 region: CASSLASPGVYGYTF. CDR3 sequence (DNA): TGTGCCAGCAGCTTAGCCAGCCCAGGGGTTTATGGCTACACCTTC.

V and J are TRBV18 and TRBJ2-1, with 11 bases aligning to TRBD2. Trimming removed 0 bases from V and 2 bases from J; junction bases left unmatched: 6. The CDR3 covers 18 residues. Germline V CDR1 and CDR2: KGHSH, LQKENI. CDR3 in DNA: TGTGCCAGCTCACCACCGGGCCTAGCGGGGGGAACCTACAATGAGCAGTTCTTC. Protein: CASSPPGLAGGTYNEQFF.

The CDR3, as DNA: TGTGCCAGCAGCCGTCCGAGGGTGGGGAACACTGAAGCTTTCTTT. This gives the protein CASSRPRVGNTEAFF. The chain carries TRBV7-9 and TRBJ1-1; D call uncertain. In germline, CDR1 is SEHNR, CDR2 FQNEAQ (reference sequence). The V gene lost 5 bases and the J gene lost 1 base, with 14 bases spanning the gap. There are 15 residues in the CDR3.